The rows below give T cell receptor beta chains drawn from one sample of a study of regulatory T cells in long-lasting Graves disease. Each CDR3 protein gets one entry after TCRdb re-called the multiplex PCR reads with MiXCR. The table has approximately 540,000 distinct CDR3 sequences, more than 10% seen once. These data also formed part of another study, on T cells in Graves' hyperthyroidism and ophthalmopathy.

Sequencing was performed on peripheral blood mononuclear cells (PBMCs), taken at new diagnosis, from a patient treated with antithyroid drugs. The receptor source for this set is a woman aged 25 to 39 with Graves disease. The CDR3 runs from the conserved cysteine through the conserved F or W. Each record gives: clone size, V gene, D gene, J gene, CDR3 DNA, CDR3 protein. The D gene is left open where the match is weak. The size of a clone is reported for some rows only, either as once, few or many, or as a class for expanded clones.

clone size: many; V gene: TRBV12-3/TRBV12-4; D gene: TRBD2; J gene: TRBJ2-1; CDR3 DNA: TGTGCCAGCAGTAGGACTAGGTTCCATGAGCAGTTCTTC; CDR3 protein: CASSRTRFHEQFF
clone size: many; V gene: TRBV7-2; D gene: NA; J gene: TRBJ2-1; CDR3 DNA: TGTGCCAGCAGCTTAATGGCAGGGTTATACAATGAGCAGTTCTTC; CDR3 protein: CASSLMAGLYNEQFF
clone size: many; V gene: TRBV11-2; D gene: NA; J gene: TRBJ2-3; CDR3 DNA: TGTGCCAGCAGCTTAGGCCCTAGTTCCGATACGCAGTATTTT; CDR3 protein: CASSLGPSSDTQYF
clone size: NA; V gene: TRBV20-1; D gene: TRBD1; J gene: TRBJ1-4; CDR3 DNA: TGCAGTGTCCCTCAGCCTCCAGGGGGTGGCGCGGAACTGTTTTTT; CDR3 protein: CSVPQPPGGGAELFF
clone size: NA; V gene: TRBV12-3/TRBV12-4; D gene: NA; J gene: TRBJ2-1; CDR3 DNA: TGTGCCAGCAGTTCCTCCCCAGGCGGCGGCTCCTACAATGAGCAGTTCTTC; CDR3 protein: CASSSSPGGGSYNEQFF
clone size: NA; V gene: TRBV20-1; D gene: TRBD1; J gene: TRBJ2-3; CDR3 DNA: TGCAGTGCTCGCCGGGACAGGGTCAACACAGATACGCAGTATTTT; CDR3 protein: CSARRDRVNTDTQYF
clone size: many; V gene: TRBV7-9; D gene: TRBD1; J gene: TRBJ2-1; CDR3 DNA: TGTGCCAGCAGTTCTGCACAGGGGGCAGCCTACAATGAGCAGTTCTTC; CDR3 protein: CASSSAQGAAYNEQFF
clone size: many; V gene: TRBV4-1; D gene: NA; J gene: TRBJ2-1; CDR3 DNA: TGCGCCAGCAGCCAAGGTCGTCGCAGCTCCTACAATGAGCAGTTCTTC; CDR3 protein: CASSQGRRSSYNEQFF
clone size: NA; V gene: TRBV11-1; D gene: NA; J gene: TRBJ1-1; CDR3 DNA: TGTGCCAGCAGCTTCTATACCGGGAAAAGGGGCACTGAAGCTTTCTTT; CDR3 protein: CASSFYTGKRGTEAFF
clone size: many; V gene: TRBV7-6; D gene: TRBD2; J gene: TRBJ2-3; CDR3 DNA: TGTGCCAGCAGCGCCAGCGGGAGTCTCACAGATACGCAGTATTTT; CDR3 protein: CASSASGSLTDTQYF
clone size: NA; V gene: TRBV6-1; D gene: TRBD1; J gene: TRBJ2-5; CDR3 DNA: TGTGCCAGCAGCAAACAGGGGGGAGAGCAAGAGACCCAGTACTTC; CDR3 protein: CASSKQGGEQETQYF
clone size: few; V gene: TRBV29-1; D gene: TRBD2; J gene: TRBJ2-1; CDR3 DNA: TGCAGCGTCTGGCGGACTAGCGTAGGACACAATGAGCAGTTCTTC; CDR3 protein: CSVWRTSVGHNEQFF
clone size: NA; V gene: TRBV6-2/TRBV6-3; D gene: NA; J gene: TRBJ1-5; CDR3 DNA: TGTGCCAGCAGTTCCCAGAACTGGGGCAATCAGCCCCAGCATTTT; CDR3 protein: CASSSQNWGNQPQHF
clone size: NA; V gene: TRBV30; D gene: TRBD2; J gene: TRBJ2-7; CDR3 DNA: TGTGCCTGTAAACGGACCGGGACTAGCGGGAGATGGAACGAGCAGTACTTC; CDR3 protein: CACKRTGTSGRWNEQYF
clone size: NA; V gene: TRBV6-2/TRBV6-3; D gene: NA; J gene: TRBJ2-7; CDR3 DNA: TGTGCCAGCAGTCAACCTGAAGGGGGGCAGTACTTC; CDR3 protein: CASSQPEGGQYF
clone size: many; V gene: TRBV27; D gene: NA; J gene: TRBJ1-5; CDR3 DNA: TGTGCCAGCAGTTCGGGTTATAGCAATCAGCCCCAGCATTTT; CDR3 protein: CASSSGYSNQPQHF
clone size: NA; V gene: TRBV11-1; D gene: TRBD2; J gene: TRBJ2-1; CDR3 DNA: TGTGCCAGCAGCCACCTCAGGGAGGGTGAGCAGTTCTTC; CDR3 protein: CASSHLREGEQFF
clone size: NA; V gene: TRBV7-9; D gene: NA; J gene: TRBJ2-5; CDR3 DNA: TGTGCCAGCACCCAAGGAGACAGGACCCAGTACTTC; CDR3 protein: CASTQGDRTQYF
clone size: many; V gene: TRBV5-1; D gene: NA; J gene: TRBJ1-1; CDR3 DNA: TGCGCCAGCAGCTTGAATTGGGGGGCATGGGGAAACACTGAAGCTTTCTTT; CDR3 protein: CASSLNWGAWGNTEAFF
clone size: many; V gene: TRBV5-6; D gene: NA; J gene: TRBJ1-6; CDR3 DNA: TGTGCCAGCATCCTTTCCGGACAGATTAATTCACCCCTCCACTTT; CDR3 protein: CASILSGQINSPLHF
clone size: many; V gene: TRBV7-8; D gene: TRBD2; J gene: TRBJ2-1; CDR3 DNA: TGTGCCAGCAGCTTAGCTTCGTGGACTAGCGGGAGATCGTCGCTCAGGAATGAGCAGTTCTTC; CDR3 protein: CASSLASWTSGRSSLRNEQFF
clone size: NA; V gene: TRBV6-4; D gene: NA; J gene: TRBJ1-1; CDR3 DNA: TGTGCCAGCAGTGACTCGGGCAGAAGAGCTTTCTTT; CDR3 protein: CASSDSGRRAFF
clone size: NA; V gene: TRBV18; D gene: TRBD1; J gene: TRBJ2-7; CDR3 DNA: TGTGCCAGCTCACAAGACAGGGGGCTCAACGAGCAGTACTTC; CDR3 protein: CASSQDRGLNEQYF
clone size: many; V gene: TRBV5-1; D gene: NA; J gene: TRBJ2-1; CDR3 DNA: TGCGCCAGCAGCTCCCTTAGCGGTCAAGGGAGTGAGCAGTTCTTC; CDR3 protein: CASSSLSGQGSEQFF
clone size: NA; V gene: TRBV4-2; D gene: TRBD2; J gene: TRBJ2-1; CDR3 DNA: TGTGCCAGCAGCCAAGCATTGTCGGGAGGATGGAATGAGCAGTTCTTC; CDR3 protein: CASSQALSGGWNEQFF
clone size: NA; V gene: TRBV29-1; D gene: NA; J gene: TRBJ2-5; CDR3 DNA: TGCAGCGTGGGTGTGGGTTTTGAACAAGAGACCCAGTACTTC; CDR3 protein: CSVGVGFEQETQYF
clone size: many; V gene: TRBV28; D gene: TRBD1; J gene: TRBJ1-1; CDR3 DNA: TGTGCCAGCAGTTTAGTTTACAGGGGTAACACTGAAGCTTTCTTT; CDR3 protein: CASSLVYRGNTEAFF
clone size: many; V gene: TRBV18; D gene: NA; J gene: TRBJ2-5; CDR3 DNA: TGTGCCAGCTCACCACCCTGGGTAGGAGAGACCCAGTACTTC; CDR3 protein: CASSPPWVGETQYF
clone size: many; V gene: TRBV6-2/TRBV6-3; D gene: TRBD1; J gene: TRBJ1-1; CDR3 DNA: TGTGCCAGCAGTTTAGTCGAGGGGGCCACTGAAGCTTTCTTT; CDR3 protein: CASSLVEGATEAFF
clone size: many; V gene: TRBV11-2; D gene: NA; J gene: TRBJ1-4; CDR3 DNA: TGTGCCAGCAGACCAACAGGTTTGGAAAAACTGTTTTTT; CDR3 protein: CASRPTGLEKLFF
clone size: many; V gene: TRBV12-3/TRBV12-4; D gene: TRBD1; J gene: TRBJ1-6; CDR3 DNA: TGTGCCAGCAGCTCCCCAGGGGGCGTTGGTTCACCCCTCCACTTT; CDR3 protein: CASSSPGGVGSPLHF
clone size: NA; V gene: TRBV30; D gene: NA; J gene: TRBJ2-7; CDR3 DNA: TGTGCCTGCGACATTTCCTACGAGCAGTACTTC; CDR3 protein: CACDISYEQYF
clone size: NA; V gene: TRBV6-5; D gene: TRBD2; J gene: TRBJ2-1; CDR3 DNA: TGTGCCAGCAGTTACTTGGGTATCAGCGGGAGGCTCGGAGAGCAGTTCTTC; CDR3 protein: CASSYLGISGRLGEQFF
clone size: many; V gene: TRBV2; D gene: NA; J gene: TRBJ1-6; CDR3 DNA: TGTGCCAGCACCGGGGGGAGTCCCTATAATTCACCCCTCCACTTT; CDR3 protein: CASTGGSPYNSPLHF
clone size: few; V gene: TRBV6-5; D gene: TRBD1; J gene: TRBJ2-6; CDR3 DNA: TGTGCCAGCAGTTACGGACAGGGGGTTATCTCTGGGGCCAACGTCCTGACTTTC; CDR3 protein: CASSYGQGVISGANVLTF